Listed below are T cell receptor beta chains from one sample, sequenced in a study of vaccination effects on CD4 cells after COVID-19. No antigen has been assigned to these receptors. Generated by immunoSEQ multiplex PCR, the TCRdb table keeps only in-frame clones and is missing some. The table shows 20,000 to 25,000 clones, with around 76% occurring only once. The sample was CD4+ T cells from PBMCs cultured with HCoV-NL63 spike peptides, taken before COVID-19 vaccination. Receptors originate from a human donor who received a COVID-19 vaccine. Each CDR3 is given with its conserved first and last residue. The D gene is left open where the match is weak. Clone sizes are given selectively: once, few, many, or a class where the clone is expanded.

D gene | CDR3 length | J gene | V gene | clone size | CDR3 protein | CDR3 DNA
- | 13 | TRBJ1-6 | TRBV6-4 | - | CASSDAGGSPLHF | TGTGCCAGCAGTGATGCGGGGGGTTCACCCCTCCACTTT
- | 17 | TRBJ1-5 | TRBV30 | - | CAWRSVRDPEFNQPQHF | TGTGCCTGGAGATCCGTCAGGGACCCAGAATTTAATCAGCCCCAGCATTTT
TRBD1 | 15 | TRBJ1-1 | TRBV11-2 | - | CASSIRTGVNTEAFF | TGTGCCAGCAGCATAAGGACAGGCGTGAACACTGAAGCTTTCTTT
TRBD1 | 13 | TRBJ1-2 | TRBV29-1 | - | CSVPTGESGGYTF | TGCAGCGTTCCTACAGGGGAGTCGGGTGGCTACACCTTC
- | 14 | TRBJ2-1 | TRBV11-3 | - | CASSLDYSYNEQFF | TGTGCCAGCAGCTTAGACTATTCCTACAATGAGCAGTTCTTC
- | 15 | TRBJ1-6 | TRBV18 | - | CASSLRAGGDSPLHF | TGTGCCAGCTCACTAAGGGCCGGAGGAGATTCACCCCTCCACTTT
- | 14 | TRBJ2-5 | TRBV7-9 | - | CASSLDIKQETQYF | TGTGCCAGCAGCTTAGACATAAAACAAGAGACCCAGTACTTC
- | 14 | TRBJ1-1 | TRBV18 | once | CASSPRTENTEAFF | TGTGCCAGCTCTCCGCGGACAGAGAACACTGAAGCTTTCTTT
- | 13 | TRBJ1-6 | TRBV6-1 | few | CASSESESSPLHF | TGTGCCAGCAGTGAATCAGAGAGTTCACCCCTCCACTTT
- | 13 | TRBJ2-3 | TRBV10-1 | once | CASSEQPVDTQYF | TGCGCCAGCAGTGAACAGCCGGTAGATACGCAGTATTTT
- | 14 | TRBJ1-2 | TRBV18 | - | CASSPYGEGNGYTF | TGTGCCAGCTCACCCTACGGGGAGGGCAATGGCTACACCTTC
- | 14 | TRBJ1-1 | TRBV4-2 | - | CASSPSDTNTEAFF | TGTGCCAGCAGCCCCTCAGACACGAACACTGAAGCTTTCTTT
- | 13 | TRBJ1-5 | TRBV7-9 | - | CATEAGLGQPQHF | TGTGCCACCGAGGCAGGGTTGGGTCAGCCCCAGCATTTT
- | 15 | TRBJ1-1 | TRBV27 | - | CASSYRGALKPEAFF | TGTGCCAGCAGTTACCGGGGGGCCCTTAAACCTGAAGCTTTCTTT
- | 14 | TRBJ2-5 | TRBV2 | - | CASSVSGPYETQYF | TGTGCCAGCAGTGTTAGCGGCCCTTACGAGACCCAGTACTTC
TRBD1 | 15 | TRBJ2-1 | TRBV5-1 | - | CASSPGTDHYNEQFF | TGCGCCAGCAGCCCCGGGACAGATCATTACAATGAGCAGTTCTTC
TRBD1 | 15 | TRBJ1-2 | TRBV3-1/TRBV3-2 | - | CASSQTGQGRAGYTF | TGTGCCAGCAGCCAAACAGGACAGGGGCGGGCTGGCTACACCTTC
TRBD1 | 17 | TRBJ1-3 | TRBV29-1 | - | CSVEGGTGDYSGNTIYF | TGCAGCGTTGAAGGGGGGACAGGTGACTACTCTGGAAACACCATATATTTT
- | 16 | TRBJ1-1 | TRBV18 | - | CASSPPSGRRGTEAFF | TGTGCCAGCTCACCACCGTCAGGGAGGAGAGGCACTGAAGCTTTCTTT
- | 13 | TRBJ1-2 | TRBV18 | - | CASSPRGLYGYTF | TGTGCCAGCTCACCACGGGGACTCTATGGCTACACCTTC
- | 15 | TRBJ2-7 | TRBV25-1 | few | CASSEPNLGSYEQYF | TGTGCCAGCAGTGAACCAAATCTTGGATCCTACGAGCAGTACTTC
- | 14 | TRBJ2-5 | TRBV6-5 | - | CASRANQGVETQYF | TGTGCCAGCAGAGCCAATCAGGGAGTGGAGACCCAGTACTTC
- | 13 | TRBJ1-2 | TRBV7-2 | - | CASSPRAEGTLTF | TGTGCCAGCAGCCCGCGAGCCGAGGGGACTTTGACCTTC
- | 15 | TRBJ1-5 | TRBV18 | - | CASSPGLVPNQPQHF | TGTGCCAGCTCACCGGGTCTAGTCCCTAATCAGCCCCAGCATTTT
TRBD2 | 15 | TRBJ2-7 | TRBV29-1 | - | CSVEGEGTSGIEQYF | TGCAGCGTTGAAGGGGAAGGGACTAGCGGTATCGAGCAGTACTTC
- | 14 | TRBJ1-4 | TRBV9 | - | CASSVPGRNEKLFF | TGTGCCAGCAGCGTCCCAGGACGTAATGAAAAACTGTTTTTT
- | 14 | TRBJ2-3 | TRBV6-5 | - | CASSRGNLADTQYF | TGTGCCAGCAGTAGAGGGAATCTAGCGGATACGCAGTATTTT
- | 13 | TRBJ2-1 | TRBV6-5 | - | CASSINKGPEQFF | TGTGCCAGCAGCATTAATAAGGGTCCCGAGCAGTTCTTC
- | 14 | TRBJ2-7 | TRBV27 | - | CASSLSGTVVEQYF | TGTGCCAGCAGTTTATCAGGTACTGTGGTGGAGCAGTACTTC
- | 13 | TRBJ1-1 | TRBV5-1 | - | CASSLYRNTEAFF | TGCGCCAGCAGCTTGTACAGGAACACTGAAGCTTTCTTT
TRBD1 | 16 | TRBJ1-5 | TRBV19 | - | CASTMIIPGQDQPQHF | TGTGCCAGTACTATGATTATACCGGGACAGGATCAGCCCCAGCATTTT
- | 13 | TRBJ2-7 | TRBV5-1 | - | CASSLDPIYEQYF | TGCGCCAGCAGCTTGGACCCGATCTACGAGCAGTACTTC
- | 16 | TRBJ2-5 | TRBV6-1 | - | CASSEEVGGSQETQYF | TGTGCCAGCAGTGAAGAGGTTGGGGGATCCCAAGAGACCCAGTACTTC
- | 16 | TRBJ2-3 | TRBV3-1/TRBV3-2 | - | CASSQARGGGRDTQYF | TGTGCCAGCAGCCAAGCCAGGGGGGGCGGGAGAGATACGCAGTATTTT
TRBD1 | 15 | TRBJ1-5 | TRBV7-8 | - | CASSKDRFGNQPQHF | TGTGCCAGCAGCAAGGACAGGTTTGGCAATCAGCCCCAGCATTTT
- | 16 | TRBJ2-5 | TRBV4-1 | - | CASSQEFRDSQETQYF | TGCGCCAGCAGCCAAGAGTTTAGGGACTCACAAGAGACCCAGTACTTC
- | 16 | TRBJ1-2 | TRBV5-5 | - | CASSLAGTQTNYGYTF | TGTGCCAGCAGCTTGGCCGGGACACAGACTAACTATGGCTACACCTTC
TRBD2 | 14 | TRBJ2-5 | TRBV3-1/TRBV3-2 | - | CASSHFGEGETQYF | TGTGCCAGCAGCCACTTTGGGGAGGGAGAGACCCAGTACTTC
TRBD2 | 16 | TRBJ2-2 | TRBV7-2 | - | CASSLWSGGGTGELFF | TGTGCCAGCAGCTTATGGAGCGGGGGAGGTACCGGGGAGCTGTTTTTT
- | 13 | TRBJ2-1 | TRBV5-4 | - | CASSLAGRDEQFF | TGTGCCAGCAGCTTGGCGGGACGGGATGAGCAGTTCTTC
TRBD1 | 19 | TRBJ1-2 | TRBV5-5 | - | CASTLPDRGVPLATHGYTF | TGTGCCAGCACCCTACCAGACAGGGGGGTCCCTTTGGCGACGCATGGCTACACCTTC
TRBD2 | 16 | TRBJ2-1 | TRBV18 | few | CASSPRLAGGYNEQFF | TGTGCCAGCTCACCTAGACTAGCGGGGGGGTACAATGAGCAGTTCTTC